The rows below give T cell receptor beta chains drawn from one sample of a study of shared clonotypes between healthy human individuals. Here immunoSEQ multiplex PCR was the method, and the copy in TCRdb shows in-frame clones only, minus some. The sample shows some 2,000,000 clones, roughly 95% of them seen only once. Sequenced: naive CD8+ T cells sorted from blood. The receptors come from a man aged 18 to 29 in good health. Both conserved end residues are part of each CDR3. D genes are given only for firm matches. Only some rows state a clone size, as once, few, many or a class for expanded clones.

>.|TRBV5-4|once|TRBJ2-7
TGTGCCAGCAGCTTAGGAAACGAGCAGTACTTC
CASSLGNEQYF
>.|TRBV29-1|.|TRBJ1-1
TGCAGCGTTGAGGATTGGGCAGGGGACACTGAAGCTTTCTTT
CSVEDWAGDTEAFF
>.|TRBV6-5|.|TRBJ2-2
TGTGCCAGCAGGGGGGAGACCGGGGAGCTGTTTTTT
CASRGETGELFF
>.|TRBV9|.|TRBJ1-3
TGTGCCAGCAGCGTAGGTTCCGAGGGCACTGGAAACACCATATATTTT
CASSVGSEGTGNTIYF
>.|TRBV6-1|once|TRBJ2-3
TGTGCCAGCAGCGAGGACAGTAGCACAGATACGCAGTATTTT
CASSEDSSTDTQYF
>.|TRBV30|.|TRBJ2-7
TGTGCCTGGAGTGTAAGGGAGACTGTGACCTACGAGCAGTACTTC
CAWSVRETVTYEQYF
>TRBD2|TRBV7-9|.|TRBJ2-1
TGTGCCAGCAGCGCCGGACTAGCGGGAGGGGGGCTTTACAATGAGCAGTTCTTC
CASSAGLAGGGLYNEQFF
>TRBD2|TRBV27|.|TRBJ2-5
TGTGCCAGCAGTTTATCCCCCGCTAGCGGGGCGCAAGAGACCCAGTACTTC
CASSLSPASGAQETQYF
>TRBD1|TRBV7-9|.|TRBJ1-5
TGTGCCAGCAGCTCCGGACAGGGAAATCAGCCCCAGCATTTT
CASSSGQGNQPQHF
>.|TRBV6-1|.|TRBJ2-2
TGTGCCAGCAGCTATGGCGGGGAGCTGTTTTTT
CASSYGGELFF
>.|TRBV9|once|TRBJ1-4
TGTGCCAGCAGCCCCAGCTGGGGACTAGGCGAAAAACTGTTTTTT
CASSPSWGLGEKLFF
>.|TRBV19|.|TRBJ1-5
TGTGCCAGTAGTATGGCACAGGGCGGCAATCAGCCCCAGCATTTT
CASSMAQGGNQPQHF
>.|TRBV6-5|.|TRBJ2-4
TGTGCCAGCAGTTACCGGCTGAAGGACATTCAGTACTTC
CASSYRLKDIQYF
>.|TRBV7-9|.|TRBJ2-7
TGTGCCAGCAGCTTAAGTATAGAGGGGGAGCAGTACTTC
CASSLSIEGEQYF
>TRBD2|TRBV6-6|.|TRBJ2-4
TGTGCCAGCAGTTCCTCCGTGCGGGAGTACAAAAACATTCAGTACTTC
CASSSSVREYKNIQYF
>TRBD2|TRBV5-6|.|TRBJ2-7
TGTGCCAGCAGCTTGGAGGGCGGGAGGGGTTCCTACGAGCAGTACTTC
CASSLEGGRGSYEQYF